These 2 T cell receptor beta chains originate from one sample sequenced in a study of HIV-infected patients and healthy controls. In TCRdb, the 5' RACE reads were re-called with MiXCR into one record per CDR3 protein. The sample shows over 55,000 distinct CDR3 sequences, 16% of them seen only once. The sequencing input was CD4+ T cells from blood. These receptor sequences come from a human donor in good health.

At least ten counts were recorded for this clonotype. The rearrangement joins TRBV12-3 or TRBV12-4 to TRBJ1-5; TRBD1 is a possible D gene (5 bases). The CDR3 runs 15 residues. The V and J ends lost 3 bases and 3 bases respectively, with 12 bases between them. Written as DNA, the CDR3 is TGTGCCAGCAGTTTCGAGACAGCCCTCAATCAGCCCCAGCATTTT. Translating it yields CASSFETALNQPQHF.

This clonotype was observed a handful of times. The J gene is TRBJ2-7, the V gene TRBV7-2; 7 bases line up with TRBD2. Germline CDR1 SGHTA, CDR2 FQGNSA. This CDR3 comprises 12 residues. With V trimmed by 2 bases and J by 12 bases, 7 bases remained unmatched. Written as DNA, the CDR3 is TGTGCCAGCAGCTTACTCCCGGGGGGTGTGTACTTC. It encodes CASSLLPGGVYF.